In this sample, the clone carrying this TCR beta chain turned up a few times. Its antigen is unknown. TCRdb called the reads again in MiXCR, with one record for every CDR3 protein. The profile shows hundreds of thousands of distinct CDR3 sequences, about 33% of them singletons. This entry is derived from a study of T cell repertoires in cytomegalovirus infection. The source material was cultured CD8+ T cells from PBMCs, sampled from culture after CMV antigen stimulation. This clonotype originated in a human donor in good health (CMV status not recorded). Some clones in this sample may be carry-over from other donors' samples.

CDR3 sequence: CASSNPGTGRYNEQFF. In DNA, the CDR3 is TGTGCCAGCAGCAATCCCGGGACAGGACGCTACAATGAGCAGTTCTTC. The V gene is TRBV14, the J gene TRBJ2-1, with 8 bases matching TRBD1. Germline trimming cut 5 bases from V and 3 bases from J; bases unmatched to any gene: 9. The germline V gene encodes CDR1 SGHDN and CDR2 FVKESK. The CDR3 spans 16 residues.